One and the same sample provided the 8 T cell receptor beta chains below, sequenced in a study of shared clonotypes between healthy human individuals (dated by TCRdb to 2020 to 2021). The library was prepared using the immunoSEQ multiplex PCR assay. The source is immuneACCESS, and TCRdb retained only in-frame sequences with V and J called. Part of the clones is not carried over; for the studies checked, unresolved V genes explain less than half of this, and the remainder is unexplained. The sample includes 2.3 million or so clones, with about 92% observed a single time. About 0.37% of the sample is taken by the ten largest. Sequencing was performed on naive CD4+ T cells from PBMCs. The cell subset or site tag for this specimen amounts to: CD45RA+ positively selected. These receptors were collected from a man in his late teens or twenties in good health. Some clones in this sample may be carry-over from other donors' samples.

The gene calls are TRBV5-1 and TRBJ2-7; no clear D. Germline V CDR1 and CDR2: SGHRS, YFSETQ. Trimming stripped 0 bases from V and 0 bases from J, with 10 bases between. The CDR3 is 15 residues long. This chain's CDR3 is CASSLVGGRSYEQYF. CDR3 bases: TGCGCCAGCAGCTTGGTCGGTGGGCGCTCCTACGAGCAGTACTTC.

In DNA form, the CDR3 reads TGTGCCAGTAGGGGAGACACTCCGAACACTGAAGCTTTCTTT. This sequence encodes CASRGDTPNTEAFF. This sequence joins TRBV19 and TRBJ1-1; D remains ambiguous. Trimming stripped 6 bases from V and 1 base from J, with 12 bases between. This CDR3 comprises 14 residues. Germline CDR1 is LNHDA and CDR2 is SQIVND (reference sequence).

CDR3 nucleotide sequence: TGTGCCAGCAGCCTGGGGTTAGGGAACACCATATATTTT. This codes for CASSLGLGNTIYF. This chain uses TRBV25-1 with TRBJ1-3; no clear D gene. Trimming pared 6 bases from V and 7 bases from J, leaving 13 bases between. There are 13 residues in the CDR3. Germline assignment: CDR1 MGHDK and CDR2 SYGVNS.

This chain connects TRBV7-3 to TRBJ2-7, with TRBD1 matching 9 bases. Germline V gives CDR1 SGHTA, CDR2 FQGTGA. CDR3 size: 14 residues. Trimming removed 5 bases from V and 0 bases from J; junction bases left unmatched: 2. CDR3 DNA: TGTGCCAGCAGCGAGGACAGGGGCTCCTACGAGCAGTACTTC. It yields the protein CASSEDRGSYEQYF.

In its sample, this clone was seen once. The CDR3 reads CASSLGTQLSETQYF. CDR3 sequence (DNA): TGCGCCAGCAGCTTGGGGACACAGCTTTCGGAGACCCAGTACTTC. The gene calls are TRBV5-1 and TRBJ2-5, with a tentative D call TRBD1 (5 bases). The CDR3 consists of 15 residues. V was trimmed by 0 bases and J by 5 bases, leaving 14 bases between them. Germline CDR1 reads SGHRS; CDR2 reads YFSETQ.

V usage is TRBV28 and J usage is TRBJ1-5; a weak D match, TRBD1 (6 bases). The CDR3 has 16 amino acids. Germline loops: CDR1 MDHEN, CDR2 SYDVKM. Trimming took 5 bases from V and 5 from J, leaving 19 bases between them. The CDR3 nucleotides read TGTGCCAGCAGTACCCCCGGGGGCACTGCAGATCAGCCCCAGCATTTT. Translating it yields CASSTPGGTADQPQHF.

Comment on this clone: Other DNA variants within this sample encode the same CDR3. The chain has TRBV4-1 and TRBJ2-3; no firm D call. Deletions cut 4 bases from V and 0 bases from J, with 5 bases between. Germline CDR1 reads MGHRA; CDR2 reads YSYEKL. The CDR3 sequence is 13 residues long. The DNA for the CDR3 is TGCGCCAGCAGCCTACAGAGCACAGATACGCAGTATTTT. Translation: CASSLQSTDTQYF.

The rearrangement links TRBV19 to TRBJ2-7; TRBD1 aligns across 10 bases. CDR1 is LNHDA, CDR2 SQIVND, per germline (reference sequence). The J segment lost 5 bases and the V segment lost 6 bases, leaving 7 bases of the junction unmatched. The CDR3 consists of 14 residues. The CDR3 bases are TGTGCCAGTAGACCGACAGGGGGCCTCAACGAGCAGTACTTC. Its protein is CASRPTGGLNEQYF.